This entry lists 16 T cell receptor beta chains sequenced from one sample in a study of shared clonotypes between healthy human individuals. The repertoire was sequenced with immunoSEQ multiplex PCR; TCRdb's copy has only in-frame clones and lacks some. The sample has about 1.4 million clones, roughly 97% seen once; the top ten hold approximately 1.1%. The sequenced sample was naive CD4+ T cells sorted from blood. Subset given: CD45RA+ positively selected. The receptors here all came from a man aged 25-45 years in good health.

V is TRBV11-3 and J is TRBJ1-1; TRBD1 is a possible D gene (6 bases). This CDR3 comprises 18 residues. Per germline, CDR1 SGHNT and CDR2 YENEEA. Trimming took off 2 bases at V and 1 base at J, with 20 bases between the two ends. The DNA of the CDR3 is TGTGCCAGCAGCTTATTTCAGGGTGAGGGGGTAAAGAACACTGAAGCTTTCTTT. Protein: CASSLFQGEGVKNTEAFF.

The rearrangement uses TRBV25-1 and TRBJ1-1, with D uncertain. Trimming removed 7 bases from V and 3 bases from J, with 24 bases in between. The length of the CDR3 is 17 residues. Germline lookup yields CDR1 MGHDK and CDR2 SYGVNS. The CDR3 DNA reads as TGTGCCAGCAAAAGGACCGGTATAGGAAGATGGGACACTGAAGCTTTCTTT. Residues: CASKRTGIGRWDTEAFF.

The chain links TRBV11-2 to TRBJ2-3, with TRBD1 identical over 8 bases. The CDR3 has 17 residues. V shed 5 bases, J shed 1 base, and the junction held 11 bases outside the gene matches. Germline CDR1 SGHAT, CDR2 FQNNGV. Here the CDR3 DNA reads TGTGCCAGCAGCGTCGACAGGGGTAGGGTCGGCACAGATACGCAGTATTTT. Translated: CASSVDRGRVGTDTQYF.

The rearrangement uses TRBV7-3 and TRBJ2-7; D is ambiguous. The CDR3 loop spans 15 amino acids. The V gene lost 2 bases and the J gene lost 2 bases, with 13 bases spanning the gap. Germline V gives CDR1 SGHTA, CDR2 FQGTGA. Here the CDR3 DNA reads TGTGCCAGCAGCTTAGGCCCAGATGGGACCTACGAGCAGTACTTC. Protein: CASSLGPDGTYEQYF.

CDR3 DNA: TGTGCCAGCAGAATTTCCACCGGGACAGGGGACCCAGATACGCAGTATTTT. Protein product: CASRISTGTGDPDTQYF. V and J are TRBV28 and TRBJ2-3, with 10 positions matching TRBD1. Germline V gene data show CDR1 as MDHEN and CDR2 as SYDVKM. This CDR3 comprises 17 residues. With 6 bases clipped from V and 4 bases from J, the junction kept 13 bases outside the gene matches.

The chain employs TRBV30 and TRBJ2-1, with D possibly TRBD1 on 6 matching bases. This CDR3 is built from 11 residues. Trimming removed 3 bases from V and 6 bases from J, with 6 bases in between. Germline CDR1 GTSNPN, CDR2 SVGIG (reference sequence). The CDR3 DNA reads TGTGCCTGGAGCAGGGGCAATGAGCAGTTCTTC. It encodes CAWSRGNEQFF.

This clone appeared once. This rearrangement joins TRBV6-1 to TRBJ1-2; no reliable D call. The ends were cut back, 3 bases at V and 4 bases at J, with 18 bases in the middle. This CDR3 is 16 amino acids long. Per germline, CDR1 MNHNS and CDR2 SASEGT. The CDR3 loop is CASSDVFRGMSYGYTF. The CDR3 DNA reads as TGTGCCAGCAGTGACGTCTTCCGAGGTATGAGCTATGGCTACACCTTC.

The J gene is TRBJ2-1, the V gene TRBV28, with D possibly matching TRBD2 (6 bases). V was trimmed by 2 bases and J by 4 bases, leaving 12 bases between them. Germline V lookup: CDR1 MDHEN, CDR2 SYDVKM. This CDR3 comprises 15 residues. The CDR3, as DNA: TGTGCCAGCAGTTTAACGGGGGTTAGATACAATGAGCAGTTCTTC. As protein: CASSLTGVRYNEQFF.

The V call is TRBV28, the J call TRBJ2-3; 7 nucleotides align to TRBD2. CDR1 is MDHEN and CDR2 is SYDVKM in the germline V gene. J was trimmed by 1 base and V by 6 bases; bases with no gene match: 7. CDR3 length: 15 residues. In DNA, the CDR3 is TGTGCCAGCAGCGATATACGGGGGGGCACAGATACGCAGTATTTT. Translated, it gives CASSDIRGGTDTQYF.

The chain recombines TRBV7-9 with TRBJ1-4, with D uncertain. This CDR3 has 12 amino acids. The V gene's germline CDR1 is SEHNR and CDR2 FQNEAQ (reference sequence). Trimming stripped 6 bases from V and 8 bases from J, with 10 bases between. DNA for the CDR3: TGTGCCAGCAGTCTTAACTTCGAAAAACTGTTTTTT. Translation: CASSLNFEKLFF.

The chain combines TRBV28 with TRBJ2-3; 7 positions match TRBD2. J was trimmed by 2 bases and V by 6 bases; bases with no gene match: 11. CDR3 size: 16 residues. Germline V gene data show CDR1 as MDHEN and CDR2 as SYDVKM. CDR3 protein: CASSWVSGTITDTQYF. The CDR3 DNA reads TGTGCCAGCAGCTGGGTAAGCGGGACCATCACAGATACGCAGTATTTT.

The chain combines TRBV2 with TRBJ2-3; 7 nucleotides match TRBD2. Germline V gives CDR1 SNHLY, CDR2 FYNNEI. V lost 7 bases to trimming and J lost 0 bases; unmatched junction nucleotides: 4. CDR3 length: 14 amino acids. CDR3 in DNA: TGTGCCAGCAAGGCGGGAGTGAGCACAGATACGCAGTATTTT. Encoded protein: CASKAGVSTDTQYF.

This sequence joins TRBV6-5 and TRBJ1-1; the match to TRBD1 covers 7 bases. Trimming removed 2 bases from V and 4 bases from J; junction bases left unmatched: 10. This CDR3 region has 16 residues. The germline CDR1 and CDR2 sequences are MNHEY and SVGAGI. CDR3 loop: CASSYGGGPSRTEAFF. The CDR3 coding sequence is TGTGCCAGCAGTTACGGAGGGGGCCCAAGCCGCACTGAAGCTTTCTTT.

This clone was found once. The chain links TRBV6-5 to TRBJ2-4; D perhaps matches TRBD2 (6 bases). Germline loops: CDR1 MNHEY, CDR2 SVGAGI. The CDR3 length is 14 residues. The V gene lost 6 bases and the J gene lost 6 bases, with 15 bases spanning the gap. The CDR3 loop reads CASSPSLAANIQYF. In DNA, the CDR3 is TGTGCCAGCAGCCCGAGCTTAGCGGCAAACATTCAGTACTTC.

The genes are TRBV7-6 and TRBJ2-3, with a possible D match to TRBD1 (6 bases). The CDR3 contains 17 residues. Germline lookup yields CDR1 SGHVS and CDR2 FNYEAQ. Trimming left V 4 bases short and J 1 base short, with 18 bases between. This CDR3 is CASSSRTEAYGTDTQYF. CDR3 bases: TGTGCCAGCAGCTCCCGGACAGAGGCATATGGCACAGATACGCAGTATTTT.

On this clone itself: The sample holds other DNA sequences that translate to the same CDR3. This chain uses TRBV20-1 with TRBJ2-5; no reliable D call. Deletions cut 1 base from V and 5 bases from J, with 5 bases between. Germline V lookup: CDR1 DFQATT, CDR2 SNEGSKA (reference sequence). This CDR3 is 11 amino acids long. CDR3 region: CSARAPETQYF. Written as DNA, the CDR3 is TGCAGTGCTAGAGCCCCCGAGACCCAGTACTTC.